A selection of T cell receptor beta chains follows, all from one sample in a study of shared clonotypes between healthy human individuals. Profiling relied on immunoSEQ multiplex PCR, and the TCRdb table lists in-frame clones only, not all of them. Here the sample spans around 610,000 clones, roughly 96% being singletons. Specimen: naive CD8+ T cells sorted from blood. These receptors were obtained from a woman between 25 and 40 years old in good health. Each CDR3 is given with its conserved first and last residue. Size is omitted from some rows. Given values are once, few, many or a class for expanded clones.

V	J	size	CDR3
TRBV27	TRBJ2-2	.	CASSGLAGELFF
TRBV2	TRBJ2-7	.	CASNQLLGRTYEQYF
TRBV13	TRBJ2-7	once	CASSLRWGEQYF
TRBV11-2	TRBJ2-5	.	CASSPGEVLETQYF
TRBV27	TRBJ2-6	.	CASSLAGGPGANVLTF
TRBV27	TRBJ2-2	.	CASRIVQGTGELFF
TRBV27	TRBJ1-2	.	CASSLSGVNGYTF
TRBV25-1	TRBJ2-1	.	CASSDSSSYNEQFF
TRBV4-1	TRBJ1-2	.	CASSQRQGAEGYTF
TRBV28	TRBJ2-1	.	CASSYGFGSYNEQFF
TRBV7-9	TRBJ2-1	.	CASSLYGNEQFF
TRBV25-1	TRBJ2-7	.	CASSGQGLSEQYF
TRBV28	TRBJ2-4	.	CASSSTQGLAGRNIQYF
TRBV28	TRBJ1-2	.	CASSLVGSLWGYTF
TRBV20-1	TRBJ1-1	.	CSAWAEAFF
TRBV27	TRBJ1-2	once	CASGDRGSLYGYTF
TRBV27	TRBJ2-7	.	CASSVGTSGTYEQYF
TRBV11-2	TRBJ2-7	.	CASSSTGGITYEQYF
TRBV13	TRBJ2-1	.	CASSLGGSSGRAVWQFF
TRBV5-1	TRBJ1-2	once	CASSLGQGNGYTF
TRBV7-7	TRBJ2-1	.	CASSLVQGGEQFF
TRBV19	TRBJ1-2	.	CASTRRTGNYGYTF
TRBV7-9	TRBJ2-5	.	CASSYRTTRGGETQYF
TRBV10-1	TRBJ1-5	.	CASSLGEGEPQHF
TRBV4-2	TRBJ1-5	.	CASSQDVGGNQPQHF
TRBV4-2	TRBJ2-1	.	CASSQVSSRSSYNEQFF
TRBV5-1	TRBJ2-7	.	CASSPGTETSGTFYEQYF
TRBV27	TRBJ2-3	.	CANPGETSTDTQYF
TRBV27	TRBJ2-7	.	CASSPGTGASYEQYF
TRBV10-3	TRBJ2-1	.	CAIGRDSINNEQFF
TRBV18	TRBJ2-7	.	CASSPSDSYEQYF
TRBV28	TRBJ2-5	.	CASSLGTERETQYF
TRBV1	TRBJ1-1	.	CTSSQGGNTEAFF
TRBV5-4	TRBJ2-6	.	CASSLGANVLTF
TRBV15	TRBJ2-7	.	CATSRDPNYEQYF
TRBV4-1	TRBJ2-2	.	CASSQDIPRTWATGELFF
TRBV11-2	TRBJ2-7	.	CASSRGPLEQYF
TRBV14	TRBJ2-7	.	CASSQLQGYREQYF
TRBV7-6	TRBJ1-4	.	CASSLRLGTNEKLFF
TRBV6-5	TRBJ1-2	.	CASRVGVNYGYTF